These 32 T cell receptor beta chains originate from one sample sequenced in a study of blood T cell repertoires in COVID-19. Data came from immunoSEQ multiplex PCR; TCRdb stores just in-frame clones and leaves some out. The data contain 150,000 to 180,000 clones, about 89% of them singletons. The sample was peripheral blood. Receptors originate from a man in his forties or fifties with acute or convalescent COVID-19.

The CDR3 sequence: CASSIRQPEGGNQPQHF. CDR3 coding DNA: TGTGCCAGCAGCATACGACAGCCCGAAGGTGGCAATCAGCCCCAGCATTTT. The chain combines TRBV9 with TRBJ1-5; possible D gene TRBD1, 5 bases. Germline CDR1 reads SGDLS; CDR2 reads YYNGEE. V lost 4 bases and J 2 bases, leaving 19 bases between the germline ends. The CDR3 totals 17 residues.

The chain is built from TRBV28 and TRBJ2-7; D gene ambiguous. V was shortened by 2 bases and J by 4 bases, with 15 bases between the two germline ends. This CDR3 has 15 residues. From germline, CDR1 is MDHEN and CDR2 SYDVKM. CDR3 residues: CASSLKTAGSYEQYF. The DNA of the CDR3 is TGTGCCAGCAGTTTAAAGACTGCCGGTTCATACGAGCAGTACTTC.

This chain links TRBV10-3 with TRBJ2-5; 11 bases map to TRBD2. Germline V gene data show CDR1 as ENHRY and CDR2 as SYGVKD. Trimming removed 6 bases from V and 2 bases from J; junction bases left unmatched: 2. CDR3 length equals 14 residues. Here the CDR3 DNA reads TGTGCCATCAGGGGGACTAGCGGACAAGAGACCCAGTACTTC. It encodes CAIRGTSGQETQYF.

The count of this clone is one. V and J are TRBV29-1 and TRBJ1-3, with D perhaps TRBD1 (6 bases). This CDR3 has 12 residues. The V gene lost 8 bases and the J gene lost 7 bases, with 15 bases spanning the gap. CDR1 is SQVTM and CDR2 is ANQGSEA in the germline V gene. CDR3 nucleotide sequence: TGCAGCAGTGCGGACAGCTCCAACACCATATATTTT. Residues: CSSADSSNTIYF.

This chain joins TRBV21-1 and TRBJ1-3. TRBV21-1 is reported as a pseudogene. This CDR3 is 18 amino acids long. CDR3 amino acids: CASSWGRAGEPSGNTIYF. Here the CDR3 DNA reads TGTGCCAGCAGCTGGGGGAGGGCAGGGGAGCCCTCTGGAAACACCATATATTTT.

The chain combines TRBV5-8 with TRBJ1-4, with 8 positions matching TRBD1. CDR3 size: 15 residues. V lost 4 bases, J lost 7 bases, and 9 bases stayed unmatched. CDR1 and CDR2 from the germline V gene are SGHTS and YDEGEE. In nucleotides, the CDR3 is TGTGCCAGCAGCCCGACAGGGGTCGGGCTTGAAAAACTGTTTTTT. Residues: CASSPTGVGLEKLFF.

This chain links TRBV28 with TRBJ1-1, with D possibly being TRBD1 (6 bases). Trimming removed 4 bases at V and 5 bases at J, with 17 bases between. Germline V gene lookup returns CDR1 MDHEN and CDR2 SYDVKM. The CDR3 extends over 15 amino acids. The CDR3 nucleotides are TGTGCCAGCAGTTCGCCGGGACAATGGCCGACTGAAGCTTTCTTT. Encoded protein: CASSSPGQWPTEAFF.

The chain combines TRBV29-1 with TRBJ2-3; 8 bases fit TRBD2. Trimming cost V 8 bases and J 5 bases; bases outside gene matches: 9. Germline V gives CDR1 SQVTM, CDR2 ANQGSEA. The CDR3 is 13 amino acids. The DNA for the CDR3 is TGCAGCCCTTATGACGGGGGGGTAGATACGCAGTATTTT. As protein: CSPYDGGVDTQYF.

CDR3 in DNA: TGTGCCAGCGACACGGGATGGAGCGAGCAGTACTTC. Its translation is CASDTGWSEQYF. V usage is TRBV7-2 and J usage is TRBJ2-7; D is perhaps TRBD2 (5 bases). Trimming took 8 bases from V and 6 from J, leaving 14 bases between them. This CDR3 has 12 residues. Germline-derived CDR1 and CDR2 are SGHTA and FQGNSA.

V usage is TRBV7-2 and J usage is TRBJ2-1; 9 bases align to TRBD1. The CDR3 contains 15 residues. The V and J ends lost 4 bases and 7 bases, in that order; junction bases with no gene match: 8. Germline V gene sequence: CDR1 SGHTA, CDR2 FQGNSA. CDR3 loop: CASSYRDRVGNEQFF. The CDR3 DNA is TGTGCCAGCAGCTACCGGGACAGGGTCGGAAATGAGCAGTTCTTC.

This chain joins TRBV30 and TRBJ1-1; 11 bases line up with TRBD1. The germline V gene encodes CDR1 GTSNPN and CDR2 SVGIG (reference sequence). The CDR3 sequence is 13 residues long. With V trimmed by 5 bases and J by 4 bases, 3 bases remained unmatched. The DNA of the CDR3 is TGTGCCTGGGCTGGACAGGGGGCCACTGAAGCTTTCTTT. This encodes CAWAGQGATEAFF. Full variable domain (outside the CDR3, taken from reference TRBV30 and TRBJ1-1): SQTIHQWPATLVQPVGSPLSLECTVEGTSNPNLYWYRQAAGRGLQLLFYSVGIGQISSEVPQNLSASRPQDRQFILSSKKLLLSDSGFYLCAWAGQGATEAFFGQGTRLTVV.

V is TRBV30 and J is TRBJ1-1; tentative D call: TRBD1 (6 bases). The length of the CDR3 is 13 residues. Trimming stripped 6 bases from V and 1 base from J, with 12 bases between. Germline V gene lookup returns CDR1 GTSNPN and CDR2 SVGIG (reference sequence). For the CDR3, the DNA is TGTGCCTGTCACAGGGATGGGAACACTGAAGCTTTCTTT. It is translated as CACHRDGNTEAFF. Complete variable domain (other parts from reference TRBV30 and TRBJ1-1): SQTIHQWPATLVQPVGSPLSLECTVEGTSNPNLYWYRQAAGRGLQLLFYSVGIGQISSEVPQNLSASRPQDRQFILSSKKLLLSDSGFYLCACHRDGNTEAFFGQGTRLTVV.

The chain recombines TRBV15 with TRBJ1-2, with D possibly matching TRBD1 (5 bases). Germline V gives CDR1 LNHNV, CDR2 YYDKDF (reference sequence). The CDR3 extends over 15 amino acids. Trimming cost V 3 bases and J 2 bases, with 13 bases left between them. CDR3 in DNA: TGTGCCACCAGCAGGGGGACGGGAGAGAACTATGGCTACACCTTC. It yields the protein CATSRGTGENYGYTF.

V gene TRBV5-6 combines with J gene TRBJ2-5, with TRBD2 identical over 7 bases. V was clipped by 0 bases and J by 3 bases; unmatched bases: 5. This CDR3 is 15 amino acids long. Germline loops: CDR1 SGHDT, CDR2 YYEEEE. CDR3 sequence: CASSLVQRGKETQYF. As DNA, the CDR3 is TGTGCCAGCAGCTTGGTCCAGCGGGGTAAAGAGACCCAGTACTTC.

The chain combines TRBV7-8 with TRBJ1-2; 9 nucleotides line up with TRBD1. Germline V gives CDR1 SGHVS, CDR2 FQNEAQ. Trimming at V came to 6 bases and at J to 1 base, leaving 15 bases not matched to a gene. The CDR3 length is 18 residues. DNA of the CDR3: TGTGCCAGCAGTCAAAGCCCGGGACAGGGAAAACTTAACTATGGCTACACCTTC. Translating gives CASSQSPGQGKLNYGYTF.

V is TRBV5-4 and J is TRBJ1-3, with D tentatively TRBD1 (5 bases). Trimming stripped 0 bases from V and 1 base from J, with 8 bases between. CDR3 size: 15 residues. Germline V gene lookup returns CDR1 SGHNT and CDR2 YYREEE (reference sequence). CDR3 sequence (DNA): TGTGCCAGCAGCTTGGGGGGCACATCTGGAAACACCATATATTTT. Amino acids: CASSLGGTSGNTIYF.

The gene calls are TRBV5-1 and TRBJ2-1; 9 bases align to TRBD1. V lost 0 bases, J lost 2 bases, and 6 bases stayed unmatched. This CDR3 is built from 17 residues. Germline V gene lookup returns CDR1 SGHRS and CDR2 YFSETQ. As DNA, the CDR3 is TGCGCCAGCAGCTTGGGATGGGACAGGGACACCTACAATGAGCAGTTCTTC. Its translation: CASSLGWDRDTYNEQFF. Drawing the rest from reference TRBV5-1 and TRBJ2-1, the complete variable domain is KAGVTQTPRYLIKTRGQQVTLSCSPISGHRSVSWYQQTPGQGLQFLFEYFSETQRNKGNFPGRFSGRQFSNSRSEMNVSTLELGDSALYLCASSLGWDRDTYNEQFFGPGTRLTVL.

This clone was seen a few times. This CDR3 reads CASSSRDRHTGELFF. The CDR3 nucleotides read TGTGCCAGCAGTTCCCGGGACAGACACACCGGGGAGCTGTTTTTT. This sequence joins TRBV28 and TRBJ2-2; 7 bases are a match to TRBD1. V dropped 4 bases and J dropped 3; count of bases not matched to a gene: 5. The germline gives CDR1 MDHEN, CDR2 SYDVKM. The CDR3 totals 15 residues.

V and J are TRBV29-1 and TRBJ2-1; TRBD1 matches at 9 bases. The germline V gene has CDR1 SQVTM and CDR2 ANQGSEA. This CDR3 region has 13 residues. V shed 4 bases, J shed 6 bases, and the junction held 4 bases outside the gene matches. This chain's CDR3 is CSVVGDRVNEQFF. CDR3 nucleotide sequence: TGCAGCGTTGTGGGGGACAGGGTCAATGAGCAGTTCTTC.

CDR3 in DNA: TGTGCCAGCAGCCAAGATCTCGTGAGAGGAAACACCATATATTTT. Amino acids: CASSQDLVRGNTIYF. The chain recombines TRBV3-1 (or the pseudogene TRBV3-2) with TRBJ1-3, with no clear D. This CDR3 has 15 residues. V dropped 0 bases and J dropped 4 bases, with 10 bases sitting between them. The germline V gene has CDR1 LGHDT and CDR2 YNNKEL (reference sequence).

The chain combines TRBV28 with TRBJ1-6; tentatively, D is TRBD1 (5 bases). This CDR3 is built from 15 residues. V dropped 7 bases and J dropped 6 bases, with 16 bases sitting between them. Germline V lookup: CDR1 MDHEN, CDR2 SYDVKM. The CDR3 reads CASTPRQTVNSPLHF. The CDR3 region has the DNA TGTGCCAGCACCCCGAGACAGACAGTTAATTCACCCCTCCACTTT.

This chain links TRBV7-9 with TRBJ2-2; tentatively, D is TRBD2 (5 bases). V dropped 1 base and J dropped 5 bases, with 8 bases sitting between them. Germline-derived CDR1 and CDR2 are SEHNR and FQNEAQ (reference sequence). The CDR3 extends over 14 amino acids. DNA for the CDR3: TGTGCCAGCAGCTTAGTCAGGAGGACCGGGGAGCTGTTTTTT. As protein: CASSLVRRTGELFF.

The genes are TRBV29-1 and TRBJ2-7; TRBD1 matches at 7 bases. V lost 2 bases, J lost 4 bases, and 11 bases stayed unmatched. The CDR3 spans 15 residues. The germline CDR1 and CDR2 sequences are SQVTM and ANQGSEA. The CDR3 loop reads CSVESTGTELYEQYF. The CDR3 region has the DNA TGCAGCGTTGAATCAACTGGGACAGAGTTATACGAGCAGTACTTC.

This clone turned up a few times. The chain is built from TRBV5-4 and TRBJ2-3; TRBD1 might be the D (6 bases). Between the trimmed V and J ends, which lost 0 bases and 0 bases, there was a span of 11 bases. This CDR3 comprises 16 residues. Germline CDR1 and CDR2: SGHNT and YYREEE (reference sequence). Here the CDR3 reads CASSLDARGSTDTQYF. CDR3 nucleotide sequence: TGTGCCAGCAGCTTGGATGCCAGGGGTAGCACAGATACGCAGTATTTT.

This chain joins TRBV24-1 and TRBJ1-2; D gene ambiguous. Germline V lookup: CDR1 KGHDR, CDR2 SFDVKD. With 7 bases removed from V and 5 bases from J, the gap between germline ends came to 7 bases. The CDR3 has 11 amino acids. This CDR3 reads CATSDTYGYTF. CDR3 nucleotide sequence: TGTGCCACCAGCGACACTTATGGCTACACCTTC.

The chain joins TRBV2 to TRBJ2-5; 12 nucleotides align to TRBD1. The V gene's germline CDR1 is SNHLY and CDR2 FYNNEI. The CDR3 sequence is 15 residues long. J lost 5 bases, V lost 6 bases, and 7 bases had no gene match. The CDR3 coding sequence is TGTGCCAGCAGGGCCGGGACAGGGGGCGCTGAGACCCAGTACTTC. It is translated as CASRAGTGGAETQYF.

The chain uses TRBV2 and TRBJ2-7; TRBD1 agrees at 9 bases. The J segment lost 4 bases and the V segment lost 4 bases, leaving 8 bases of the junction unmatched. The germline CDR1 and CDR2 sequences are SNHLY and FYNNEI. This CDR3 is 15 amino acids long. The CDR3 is CASSGGTGIGYEQYV. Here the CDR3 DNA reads TGTGCCAGCAGTGGAGGGACAGGGATTGGGTACGAGCAGTACGTC.

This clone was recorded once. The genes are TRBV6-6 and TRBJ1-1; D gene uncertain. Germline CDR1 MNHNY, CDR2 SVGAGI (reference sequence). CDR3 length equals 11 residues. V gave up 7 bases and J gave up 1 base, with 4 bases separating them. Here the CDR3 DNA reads TGTGCCAGCACCGGGAACACTGAAGCTTTCTTT. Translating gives CASTGNTEAFF.

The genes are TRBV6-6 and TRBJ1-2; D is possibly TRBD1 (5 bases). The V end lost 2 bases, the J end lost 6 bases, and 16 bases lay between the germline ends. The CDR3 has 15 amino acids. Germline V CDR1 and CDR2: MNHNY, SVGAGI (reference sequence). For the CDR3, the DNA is TGTGCCAGCAGTTACGGGTCAGGGCGGGGGGATGGCTACACCTTC. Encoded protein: CASSYGSGRGDGYTF.

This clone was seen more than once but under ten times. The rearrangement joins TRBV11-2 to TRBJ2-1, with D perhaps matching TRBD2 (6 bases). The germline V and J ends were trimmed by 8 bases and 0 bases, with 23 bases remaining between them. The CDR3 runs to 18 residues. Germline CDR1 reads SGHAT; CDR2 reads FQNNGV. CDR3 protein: CASRTLRGTKSSYNEQFF. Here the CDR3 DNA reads TGTGCCAGCCGGACCCTCCGGGGGACCAAAAGCTCCTACAATGAGCAGTTCTTC.

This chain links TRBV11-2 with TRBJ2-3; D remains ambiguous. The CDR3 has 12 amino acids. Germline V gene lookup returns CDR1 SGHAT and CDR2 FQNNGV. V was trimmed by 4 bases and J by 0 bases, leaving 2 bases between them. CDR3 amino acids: CASSSSTDTQYF. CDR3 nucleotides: TGTGCCAGCAGCTCAAGCACAGATACGCAGTATTTT.

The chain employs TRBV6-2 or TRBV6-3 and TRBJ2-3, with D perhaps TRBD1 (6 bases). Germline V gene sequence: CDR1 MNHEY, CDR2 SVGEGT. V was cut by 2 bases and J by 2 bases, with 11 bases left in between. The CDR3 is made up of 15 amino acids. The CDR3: CASSYPGQYTDTQYF. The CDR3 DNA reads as TGTGCCAGCAGTTACCCCGGACAGTACACAGATACGCAGTATTTT.